This T cell receptor (beta chain) was observed in a study of vaccination and CD4 T cells after COVID-19. The overall study: Convalescent cases consisted of six males and four females, of whom two were Hispanic. Findings and caveats of the study: For SARS-CoV-2-reactive clonotypes, the median went from approximately 21 to 40, a nonsignificant increase.

The Oncomine TCR Beta short-read assay was what sequenced the DNA obtained from cultured CD4+ T cells. MiXCR was run by TCRdb on the PCR reads, yielding one entry per CDR3 protein. The sample lists about 5,400 distinct CDR3 sequences, over 30% occurring once. There are a few counts of this clonotype. Antigen: not known. Treatment indicated: roughly ten-day PBMC culture with coronavirus spike peptide pools or control peptides (ViraFEST assay). ViraFEST used peptide pools to expand antigen-specific T cells, then sequenced TCRs. The source was CD4+ T cells from blood, cultured in vitro, collected after SARS-CoV-2 vaccination. This receptor was taken from a human donor who had recovered from COVID-19.

In DNA, the CDR3 is TGTGCCTGGCGGCAAGAGACCCAGTACTTC. Residues: CAWRQETQYF. V usage is TRBV30 and J usage is TRBJ2-5; no firm D call. The V gene's germline CDR1 is GTSNPN and CDR2 SVGIG (reference sequence). The CDR3 covers 10 residues. The germline V and J ends were trimmed by 5 bases and 2 bases, with 3 bases remaining between them.